A few counts support the clone carrying this T cell receptor beta chain. Patients had received no treatment of any kind before thyroid surgery. The CDR3 consists of 15 residues. Germline V gene lookup returns CDR1 DFQATT and CDR2 SNEGSKA (reference sequence). Losses at the gene ends were 5 bases for V and 2 bases for J; bases not matched to a gene: 7. MiXCR was used by TCRdb to re-call the PCR reads. The table records about 41,000 clones, less than 25% of them present only once. The entry originates in a study of metastatic and nonmetastatic thyroid tumors. The TCR comes from a female donor with papillary thyroid cancer or a benign thyroid nodule (not recorded which). Some clones in this sample may be carry-over from other donors' samples. Sequencing was carried out using tumor tissue. The chain joins TRBV20-1 to TRBJ1-3; 9 nucleotides align to TRBD1. The CDR3 is CSAVGQGLAGNTIYF. In DNA form, the CDR3 reads TGCAGTGCTGTAGGACAGGGGCTCGCTGGAAACACCATATATTTT.